Sequencing of this TCR beta chain was carried out in a study of blood T cell repertoires in COVID-19. Study background: The cDNA or gDNA used as material had been derived from T cells, B-cell-depleted T cells, or PBMCs.

Trimming shortened V by 3 bases and J by 1 base, and 6 bases separated the two germline ends. Germline loops: CDR1 WSHSY, CDR2 SAAADI. The CDR3 sequence is 13 residues long. Libraries were prepared by immunoSEQ multiplex PCR; TCRdb keeps only in-frame clonotypes and omits some of them. The sample contains fewer than 300,000 clones, roughly 84% of which appear only once. The clonotype originates from a woman between 18 and 29 years old with acute or convalescent COVID-19. The chain uses TRBV10-2 and TRBJ1-2; no reliable D call. Material for sequencing was peripheral blood. Here the CDR3 reads CASSDQNNYGYTF. The CDR3 nucleotides are TGCGCCAGCAGTGACCAGAATAACTATGGCTACACCTTC.